This T cell receptor (beta chain) was recovered during a study of cytomegalovirus exposure and HLA in healthy donors. Study findings and constraints: TCR sequences were mostly rare, though some public TCRs occurred in many donors. Among TCR beta chains, those listed as cytomegalovirus-associated numbered around 160. One later analysis, an examination of the roughly 130 validation repertoires, found that first-cohort TCR clusters tended to co-occur in them.

Produced via immunoSEQ multiplex PCR; TCRdb's table is partial and in-frame only. The repertoire includes roughly 52,000 clones, 90% of them detected once, and about 3% sits in the top ten. A word on this clone: Its specificity is not known.

CDR3 length equals 15 residues. The ends were cut back, 1 base at V and 4 bases at J, with 16 bases in the middle. Looked up from germline, CDR1 is GTSNPN and CDR2 is SVGIG (reference sequence). The source of this sequence is a man between 18 and 29 years old in good health and CMV-seronegative. Specimen: PBMCs. The chain recombines TRBV30 with TRBJ1-2; D perhaps matches TRBD1 (6 bases). The CDR3 DNA follows: TGTGCCTGGAGTGCGACTCATGGGACACTCTATGGCTACACCTTC. This codes for CAWSATHGTLYGYTF.